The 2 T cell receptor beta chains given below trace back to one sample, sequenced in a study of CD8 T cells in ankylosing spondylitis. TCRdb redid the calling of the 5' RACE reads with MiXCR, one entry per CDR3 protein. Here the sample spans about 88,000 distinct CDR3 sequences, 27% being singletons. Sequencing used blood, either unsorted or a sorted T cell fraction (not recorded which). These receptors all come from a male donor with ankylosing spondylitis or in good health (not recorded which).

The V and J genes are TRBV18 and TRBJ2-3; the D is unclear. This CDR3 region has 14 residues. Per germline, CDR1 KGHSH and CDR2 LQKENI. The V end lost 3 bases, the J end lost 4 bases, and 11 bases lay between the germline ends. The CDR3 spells CASSPQVRPDTQYF. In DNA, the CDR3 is TGTGCCAGCTCACCTCAGGTCAGACCAGATACGCAGTATTTT.

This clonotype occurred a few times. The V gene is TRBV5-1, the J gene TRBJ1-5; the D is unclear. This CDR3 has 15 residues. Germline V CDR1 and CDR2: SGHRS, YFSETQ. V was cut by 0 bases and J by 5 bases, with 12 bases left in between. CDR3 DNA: TGCGCCAGCAGCTTGGAAGGGTATAAGGATCAGCCCCAGCATTTT. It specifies CASSLEGYKDQPQHF.